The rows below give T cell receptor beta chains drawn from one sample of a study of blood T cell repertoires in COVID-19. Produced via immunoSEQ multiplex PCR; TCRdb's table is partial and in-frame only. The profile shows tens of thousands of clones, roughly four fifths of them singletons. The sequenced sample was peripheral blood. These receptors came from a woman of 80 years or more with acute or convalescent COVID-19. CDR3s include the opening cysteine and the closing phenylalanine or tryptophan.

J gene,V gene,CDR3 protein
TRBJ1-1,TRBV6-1,CASSEAVSPGNTEAFF
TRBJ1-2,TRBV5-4,CASSPHEVNYGYTF
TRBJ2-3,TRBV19,CASSIFLAGTDTQYF
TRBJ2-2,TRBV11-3,CASSFRDTGELFF
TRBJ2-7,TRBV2,CASSVSGQGITEQYF
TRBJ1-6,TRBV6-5,CASVGGPDSPLHF
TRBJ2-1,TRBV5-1,CASSLEGNEQFF
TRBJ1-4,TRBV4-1,CASSQGPTGIFNEKLFF
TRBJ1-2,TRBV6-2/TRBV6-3,CASSDSLGSYGYTF
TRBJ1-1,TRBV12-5,CASGLDSMNTEAFF
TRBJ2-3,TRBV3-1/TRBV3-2,CASSQDRRGPTDTQYF
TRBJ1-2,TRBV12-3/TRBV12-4,CASSATTGKGYTF
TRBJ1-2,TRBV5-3,CARSPVPGTRLKRTREYGYTF
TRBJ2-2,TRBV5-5,CASSLGRGNTGELFF
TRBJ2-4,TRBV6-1,CASSEPGLPKNIQYF
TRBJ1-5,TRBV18,CASSQGQGGHQPQHF
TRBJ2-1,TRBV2,CASSDGRAPYNEQFF
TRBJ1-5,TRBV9,CASSVDPNQPQHF
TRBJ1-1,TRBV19,CASSKDRGRSEAFF
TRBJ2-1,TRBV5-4,CASSPQTSGYNEQFF
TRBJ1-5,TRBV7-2,CASSLEGTENQPQHF
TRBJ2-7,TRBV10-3,CAIRTGDEQYF
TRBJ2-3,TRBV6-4,CASSPRGGEQYF
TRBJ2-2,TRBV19,CASSIQGQGRTGELFF
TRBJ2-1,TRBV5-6,CASSLDRFYNEQFF
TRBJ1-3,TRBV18,CASSPTGASGNTIYF
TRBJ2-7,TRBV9,CASSATQGSEQYF